A selection of T cell receptor beta chains follows, all from one sample in a study of blood T cell repertoires in COVID-19. The method was immunoSEQ multiplex PCR; TCRdb's version includes in-frame clones alone and lacks a portion of them. The table shows fewer than 300,000 clones, with 75% to 90% occurring only once. Sequencing input: peripheral blood. Receptors were obtained from a man aged 30-40 years with acute or convalescent COVID-19. The CDR3 runs from the conserved cysteine through the conserved F or W. Fields, in order: clone size, V gene, D gene, J gene, CDR3 protein, CDR3 DNA. D genes are given only for firm matches. Some rows have no size entry. The others give once, few or many, or a class for an expanded clone.

NA,TRBV19,TRBD1,TRBJ2-1,CASSISTGVGGNEQFF,TGTGCCAGTAGTATTTCGACAGGGGTAGGGGGCAATGAGCAGTTCTTC
once,TRBV6-5,NA,TRBJ1-5,CASSYSRQGHQPQHF,TGTGCCAGCAGTTACTCTAGGCAGGGTCACCAGCCCCAGCATTTT
once,TRBV9,TRBD1,TRBJ2-5,CASSTRTGGGIGTQYF,TGTGCCAGCAGCACCCGGACAGGGGGCGGGATAGGGACCCAGTACTTC
NA,TRBV3-1/TRBV3-2,TRBD1,TRBJ1-1,CASSARDSYTEAFF,TGTGCCAGCAGCGCCCGGGACAGCTACACTGAAGCTTTCTTT
NA,TRBV28,NA,TRBJ1-2,CATRGGFGQYYGYTF,TGTGCCACCCGGGGGGGTTTCGGACAGTACTATGGCTACACCTTC
NA,TRBV6-7,NA,TRBJ1-4,CASSQNEKLFF,TGTGCCAGCAGTCAGAATGAAAAACTGTTTTTT
NA,TRBV7-3,NA,TRBJ1-1,CASSLGQLATEAFF,TGTGCCAGCAGCTTAGGGCAGTTGGCCACTGAAGCTTTCTTT
NA,TRBV11-1,TRBD1,TRBJ2-7,CASRRTRDRVNEQYF,TGTGCCAGCAGACGGACCCGGGACAGGGTGAACGAGCAGTACTTC
NA,TRBV6-6,NA,TRBJ1-1,CASSYRGRDTEAFF,TGTGCCAGCAGTTACCGGGGGAGAGACACTGAAGCTTTCTTT
NA,TRBV3-1/TRBV3-2,TRBD1,TRBJ1-5,CASSPVQGPNQPQHF,TGTGCCAGCAGCCCCGTACAGGGGCCCAATCAGCCCCAGCATTTT
NA,TRBV28,NA,TRBJ2-1,CASSFETRRLGQFF,TGTGCCAGCAGTTTTGAGACTAGACGCCTTGGGCAGTTCTTC
NA,TRBV6-5,TRBD1,TRBJ1-2,CASTRGTGGYGYTF,TGTGCCAGCACCCGCGGGACAGGGGGCTATGGCTACACCTTC
NA,TRBV18,NA,TRBJ2-1,CASSHDGGVYNEQFF,TGTGCCAGCTCACACGATGGCGGGGTCTACAATGAGCAGTTCTTC
NA,TRBV18,NA,TRBJ2-2,CASSPATGELFF,TGTGCCAGCTCACCGGCCACCGGGGAGCTGTTTTTT
few,TRBV7-3,NA,TRBJ1-2,CASSLSGGGYGYTF,TGTGCCAGCAGCTTATCCGGGGGTGGCTATGGCTACACCTTC
NA,TRBV30,NA,TRBJ2-7,CAWSGGGDEQYF,TGTGCCTGGAGTGGGGGGGGCGACGAGCAGTACTTC
NA,TRBV6-5,NA,TRBJ2-7,CASRQITGHDYF,TGTGCCAGCAGACAGATAACAGGGCATGATTACTTC
NA,TRBV30,NA,TRBJ1-1,CACQKEDAEAFF,TGTGCCTGTCAAAAGGAGGACGCTGAAGCTTTCTTT
NA,TRBV5-1,NA,TRBJ2-5,CASSRGPGNQETQYF,TGCGCCAGCAGCCGGGGTCCGGGTAATCAAGAGACCCAGTACTTC
NA,TRBV9,NA,TRBJ2-1,CASSVGTTQGEQFF,TGTGCCAGCAGCGTAGGTACAACCCAGGGTGAGCAGTTCTTC
NA,TRBV2,NA,TRBJ2-1,CASSAETIEQFF,TGTGCCAGCAGTGCCGAGACTATTGAGCAGTTCTTC
NA,TRBV5-1,NA,TRBJ2-5,CASSPGIRGETQYF,TGCGCCAGCAGCCCGGGAATCCGTGGGGAGACCCAGTACTTC
NA,TRBV28,NA,TRBJ2-3,CASSTRTFGSDTQYF,TGTGCCAGCAGTACAAGGACTTTCGGATCAGATACGCAGTATTTT
NA,TRBV6-5,NA,TRBJ1-1,CASSLDRMNTEAFF,TGTGCCAGCAGTTTAGACAGGATGAACACTGAAGCTTTCTTT
NA,TRBV28,NA,TRBJ1-3,CASRAGRNTIYF,TGTGCCAGCCGCGCAGGGCGAAACACCATATATTTT
few,TRBV5-1,TRBD2,TRBJ2-5,CASSFKGLAGGRVETQYF,TGCGCCAGCAGCTTCAAAGGACTAGCGGGGGGCCGGGTCGAGACCCAGTACTTC
NA,TRBV28,NA,TRBJ1-6,CASSLDRRGNSPLHF,TGTGCCAGCAGTTTAGATCGCCGCGGTAATTCACCCCTCCACTTT
NA,TRBV10-3,TRBD1,TRBJ1-5,CAISGTGTSNQPQHF,TGTGCCATCAGTGGGACAGGAACAAGCAATCAGCCCCAGCATTTT
NA,TRBV7-9,NA,TRBJ1-3,CASSLSPGRNTIYF,TGTGCCAGCAGCCTATCGCCGGGAAGAAACACCATATATTTT
NA,TRBV7-2,NA,TRBJ1-4,CASSLAGRGEKLFF,TGTGCCAGCAGCTTAGCCGGCCGAGGTGAAAAACTGTTTTTT
NA,TRBV15,NA,TRBJ1-5,CATSRDEFFGGRGQPQHF,TGTGCCACCAGCAGAGATGAGTTTTTTGGGGGCCGAGGCCAGCCCCAGCATTTT
NA,TRBV5-8,NA,TRBJ2-5,CASVSGRNVQETQYF,TGTGCCAGCGTGAGTGGCAGGAATGTACAAGAGACCCAGTACTTC
NA,TRBV28,NA,TRBJ1-1,CASSSGVYTEAFF,TGTGCCAGCAGTTCGGGGGTTTATACTGAAGCTTTCTTT
NA,TRBV6-2/TRBV6-3,NA,TRBJ1-2,CASSSGALVYGYTF,TGTGCCAGCAGTTCAGGCGCACTGGTCTATGGCTACACCTTC
NA,TRBV5-1,NA,TRBJ2-7,CASSFRLDRYEQYF,TGCGCCAGCAGCTTCCGACTAGATCGCTACGAGCAGTACTTC
NA,TRBV29-1,TRBD2,TRBJ2-7,CSVAGTNNYEQYF,TGCAGCGTTGCCGGGACTAACAACTACGAGCAGTACTTC
NA,TRBV30,NA,TRBJ2-2,CASLDYSGQKIINTGELFF,TGTGCCTCCCTCGATTATTCAGGACAGAAGATTATAAACACCGGGGAGCTGTTTTTT
NA,TRBV5-1,NA,TRBJ2-7,CASSSQYEQYF,TGCGCCAGCAGCTCCCAATACGAGCAGTACTTC
few,TRBV2,NA,TRBJ1-2,CASSGRTEGAYGYTF,TGTGCCAGCAGTGGAAGGACAGAAGGGGCTTATGGCTACACCTTC
NA,TRBV27,TRBD1,TRBJ1-5,CASSLGQGYDQPQHF,TGTGCCAGCAGCCTGGGACAGGGATATGATCAGCCCCAGCATTTT
NA,TRBV5-1,NA,TRBJ1-1,CATREGAFF,TGCGCCACTAGGGAGGGTGCTTTCTTT
NA,TRBV9,NA,TRBJ1-2,CASSAPELGYTF,TGTGCCAGCAGCGCGCCAGAATTGGGCTACACCTTC
NA,TRBV6-9,NA,TRBJ2-7,CASSRSDEQYF,TGTGCCAGCAGTCGATCGGACGAGCAGTACTTC
NA,TRBV11-3,NA,TRBJ2-3,CASSLQAADTQYF,TGTGCCAGCAGCCTACAGGCGGCAGATACGCAGTATTTT
once,TRBV7-3,TRBD2,TRBJ2-2,CASSLTSGSYTGELFF,TGTGCCAGCAGCTTAACTAGCGGGAGTTACACCGGGGAGCTGTTTTTT
NA,TRBV30,NA,TRBJ1-6,CAWSVQQGGSPLHF,TGTGCCTGGAGTGTACAGCAGGGAGGTTCACCCCTCCACTTT
NA,TRBV18,TRBD2,TRBJ2-2,CASSPRTSGGELFF,TGTGCCAGCTCACCAAGGACTAGCGGAGGGGAGCTGTTTTTT